This paragraph reports one TCR beta chain. Ten or more counts support this clonotype. Its antigen is not yet known. The sample holds no much larger clone one base away, and base qualities are not on file. Reading the germline V gene (reference sequence) gives CDR1 SEHNR and CDR2 FQNEAQ. V is pared back by 4 bases and J by 1 base, with 5 bases lying between the germline termini. Including cysteine and phenylalanine, the CDR3 has 12 amino acids. The entry retains the CDR3 DNA only, 36 bases that are in frame from base 1. This sample is drawn from a study of response to subunit inactivated influenza vaccine listed by TCRdb under 2018. Concerning the study at large: The study used deep quantitative T cell receptor repertoire profiling to track responses to a trivalent subunit inactivated influenza vaccine.

Paper-wide results and their limitations: The authors suggested that each seasonal influenza vaccination may recruit only a limited number of new T cells.

To prepare the library, RT-PCR was applied. The listed sequencing device is Illumina HiSeq 2500. TCRdb cleaned the public reads at Q25 with fastp, built clones with MiXCR and kept in-frame beta chains. One record per CDR3 amino acid sequence lists the most common genes and DNA. Counted in this sample were about 700,000 distinct CDR3 sequences; approximately 13% of them appeared once. 5.5% to 8% of the sample is taken by the ten largest. The chain couples TRBV7-9 to TRBJ2-7; the D gene remains uncertain. The sequencing here drew on PBMCs from blood, taken 14 to 15 days before vaccination. The sequence was obtained from a man aged 45-65 years who received an inactivated influenza vaccine. Donor details come from another sample of the same person, matched by shared clones. The nucleotide sequence reads as follows: TGTGCCAGCAGCTCTTTATCCTACGAGCAGTACTTC. It translates to CASSSLSYEQYF.